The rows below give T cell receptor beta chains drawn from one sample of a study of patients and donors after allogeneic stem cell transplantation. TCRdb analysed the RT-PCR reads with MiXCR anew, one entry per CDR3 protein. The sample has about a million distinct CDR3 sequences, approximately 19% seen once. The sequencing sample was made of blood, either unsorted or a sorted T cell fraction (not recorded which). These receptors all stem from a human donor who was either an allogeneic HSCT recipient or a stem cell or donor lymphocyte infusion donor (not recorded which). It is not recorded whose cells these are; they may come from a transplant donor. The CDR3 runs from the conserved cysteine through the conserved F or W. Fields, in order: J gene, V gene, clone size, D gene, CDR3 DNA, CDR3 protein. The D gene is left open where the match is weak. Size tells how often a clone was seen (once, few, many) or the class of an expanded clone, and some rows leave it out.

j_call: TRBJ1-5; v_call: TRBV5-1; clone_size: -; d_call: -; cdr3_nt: TGCGCCAGCAGCCCCGAAGGGAGTCAGCCCCAGCATTTT; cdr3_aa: CASSPEGSQPQHF
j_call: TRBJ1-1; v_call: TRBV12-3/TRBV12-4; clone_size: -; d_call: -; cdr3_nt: TGTGCCAGCAGTTTTCGTGGGTATGCTTTCTTT; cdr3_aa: CASSFRGYAFF
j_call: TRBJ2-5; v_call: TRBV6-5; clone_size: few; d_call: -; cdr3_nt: TGTGCCAGCAGTTACTCCGGACTGGATAAGAGAGGGACCCAGTACTTC; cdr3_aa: CASSYSGLDKRGTQYF
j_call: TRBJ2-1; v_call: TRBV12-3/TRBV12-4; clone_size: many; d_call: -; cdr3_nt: TGTGCCAGCAGTTTAGCGTGGAGAGATGAGCAGTTCTTC; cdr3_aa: CASSLAWRDEQFF
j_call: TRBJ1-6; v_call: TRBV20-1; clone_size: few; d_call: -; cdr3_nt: TGCAGTGCTAGGCCCCAGCGGAGACAGCACACCCTTACTTATAATTCACCCCTCCACTTT; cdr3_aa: CSARPQRRQHTLTYNSPLHF
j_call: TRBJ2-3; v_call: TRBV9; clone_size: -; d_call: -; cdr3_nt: TGTGCCAGCAGCGTAGGAGGGGCCATTGGCACAGATACGCAGTATTTT; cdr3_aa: CASSVGGAIGTDTQYF
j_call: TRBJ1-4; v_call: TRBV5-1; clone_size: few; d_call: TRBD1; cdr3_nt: TGCGCCAGCAGTTCAGGGGGGGCAACTAATGAAAAACTGTTTTTT; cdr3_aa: CASSSGGATNEKLFF
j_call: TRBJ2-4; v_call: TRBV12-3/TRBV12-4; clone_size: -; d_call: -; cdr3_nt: TGTGCCAGCAGTTTCCACAGGTCTCTTGTCAAAAACATTCAGTACTTC; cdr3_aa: CASSFHRSLVKNIQYF
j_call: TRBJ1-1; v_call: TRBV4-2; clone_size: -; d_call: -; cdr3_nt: TGTGCCAGCAGCCAAGATTGGAGGGAGGGGCGAATTACTGAAGCTTTCTTT; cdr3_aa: CASSQDWREGRITEAFF
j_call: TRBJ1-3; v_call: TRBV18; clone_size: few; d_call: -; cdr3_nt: TGTGCCAGCTCACCAAGTGAAGGAAACACCATATATTTT; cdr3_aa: CASSPSEGNTIYF
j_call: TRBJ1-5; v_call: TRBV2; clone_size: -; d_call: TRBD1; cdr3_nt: TGTGCCAGCAGTGAAGGACTAACAGGGACAGCAAACAGCAATCAGCCCCAGCATTTT; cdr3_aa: CASSEGLTGTANSNQPQHF
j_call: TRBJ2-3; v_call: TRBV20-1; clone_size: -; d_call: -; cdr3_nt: TGCAGTGCTAGAAAGGGGGGCACAGATACGCAGTATTTT; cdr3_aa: CSARKGGTDTQYF
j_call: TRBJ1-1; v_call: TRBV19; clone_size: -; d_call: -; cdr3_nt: TGTGCCAGTAGGTTCCAGGGAAGTACTGAAGCTTTCTTT; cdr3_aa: CASRFQGSTEAFF
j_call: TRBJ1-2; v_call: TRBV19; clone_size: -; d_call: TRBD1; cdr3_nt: TGTGCCAGTAGTATCAGGACAGGGGGCCATGGCTACACCTTC; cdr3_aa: CASSIRTGGHGYTF
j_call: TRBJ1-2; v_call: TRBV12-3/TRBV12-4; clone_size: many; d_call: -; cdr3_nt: TGTGCCAGCAGTTCCCCAGAGAAGGCTAACTATGGCTACACCTTC; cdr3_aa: CASSSPEKANYGYTF
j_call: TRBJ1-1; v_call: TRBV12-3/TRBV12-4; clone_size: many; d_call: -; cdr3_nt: TGTGCCAGCAGTTTAATAGCTACGAACACTGAAGCTTTCTTT; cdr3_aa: CASSLIATNTEAFF
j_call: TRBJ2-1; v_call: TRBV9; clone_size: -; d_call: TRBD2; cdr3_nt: TGTGCCAGCAGCGTGACTAGCGGGAGTACCCCACTCTCCTACAATGAGCAGTTCTTC; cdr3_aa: CASSVTSGSTPLSYNEQFF
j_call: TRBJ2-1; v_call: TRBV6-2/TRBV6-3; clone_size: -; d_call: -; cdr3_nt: TGTGCCAGCAGTTACTCGATGGAGGGGGGGGGTTACAATGAGCAGTTCTTC; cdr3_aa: CASSYSMEGGGYNEQFF
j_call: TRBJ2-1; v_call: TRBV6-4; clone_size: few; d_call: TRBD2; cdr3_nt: TGTGCCAGCAGTGACTCGTCACTAGCGGGTAATGAGCAGTTCTTC; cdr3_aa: CASSDSSLAGNEQFF
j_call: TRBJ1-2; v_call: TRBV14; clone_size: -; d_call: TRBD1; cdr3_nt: TGTGCCAGCAGCCAAACAGGGGTCTTGGACTATGGCTACACCTTC; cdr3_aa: CASSQTGVLDYGYTF